Following are 20 T cell receptor beta chains from one sample sequenced in a study of T cells in Graves' hyperthyroidism and ophthalmopathy (dated by TCRdb to between 2017 and 2020). Library preparation was by multiplex PCR. Data came from an Illumina HiSeq 2000. Amplification of TCR beta CDR3 regions was carried out from RNA transcripts. A first-round RT-PCR of the TCR CDR3 used the HTBI primer set with the Qiagen OneStep RT-PCR kit. The public sequencing data were trimmed at Q25 with fastp and processed into clonotypes with MiXCR by TCRdb, which kept only in-frame beta chains. Each CDR3 protein appears once, grouped with its most common genes and DNA. This sample has fewer than 350,000 distinct CDR3 sequences in its table, and approximately 18% of those were observed once. Under 45% of the sample comes from the top ten. Sequences were obtained from blood. These receptors all come from a man aged 45-60 years with Graves' ophthalmopathy.

At least ten counts were recorded for this clonotype. This chain uses TRBV18 with TRBJ2-1; 14 bases line up with TRBD2. V gave up 0 bases and J gave up 3 bases; unmatched junction bases: 7. The germline CDR1 and CDR2 sequences are KGHSH and LQKENI. The CDR3 contains 19 residues. The CDR3 sequence is CASSPPGTSGRIIYNEQFF. CDR3 sequence (DNA): TGTGCCAGCTCACCACCTGGGACTAGCGGGAGAATCATCTACAATGAGCAGTTCTTC.

The V call is TRBV28, the J call TRBJ1-2; 10 positions match TRBD1. CDR1 and CDR2 from the germline V gene are MDHEN and SYDVKM. The junction had 8 bases not matched to a gene; V was cut back by 5 bases and J by 8 bases. CDR3 length: 14 amino acids. The CDR3 bases are TGTGCCAGCAGTGAAAGGGACAGGGGAAAGGGCTACACCTTC. Translation gives CASSERDRGKGYTF.

The chain employs TRBV24-1 and TRBJ2-7; TRBD1 agrees at 7 bases. The CDR3 loop spans 14 amino acids. The V gene's germline CDR1 is KGHDR and CDR2 SFDVKD. The V and J ends lost 4 bases and 5 bases, in that order; junction bases with no gene match: 7. CDR3 in DNA: TGTGCCACCAGTGACCCGGGACAGCCAAACGAGCAGTACTTC. This sequence encodes CATSDPGQPNEQYF.

This clonotype was counted at least ten times. This chain connects TRBV10-2 to TRBJ1-5; TRBD1 might be the D (5 bases). Germline V gene data show CDR1 as WSHSY and CDR2 as SAAADI. The CDR3 is 15 residues long. V lost 2 bases and J 5 bases, leaving 13 bases between the germline ends. The CDR3 here is CASSEADRGDQPQHF. The CDR3 coding sequence is TGCGCCAGCAGTGAGGCGGACCGGGGCGATCAGCCCCAGCATTTT.

This clonotype was seen many times. V gene TRBV6-1 combines with J gene TRBJ2-5; D remains ambiguous. V was shortened by 7 bases and J by 5 bases, with 11 bases between the two germline ends. In germline, CDR1 is MNHNS, CDR2 SASEGT. CDR3 length: 12 amino acids. The CDR3 coding sequence is TGTGCCAGCACCGGCAGGCGGGAGACCCAGTACTTC. As protein: CASTGRRETQYF.

In this sample, this clonotype turned up many times. The chain carries TRBV28 and TRBJ2-5, with 8 bases that match TRBD1. Germline CDR1 and CDR2: MDHEN and SYDVKM. The CDR3 consists of 15 residues. The V and J ends lost 5 bases and 2 bases, in that order; junction bases with no gene match: 7. The CDR3, as DNA: TGTGCCAGCAGTACTCCGGGACAGGAGCAAGAGACCCAGTACTTC. It yields the protein CASSTPGQEQETQYF.

This clonotype was seen repeatedly, ten times or more. The chain recombines TRBV12-3 or TRBV12-4 with TRBJ2-3; TRBD2 matches at 7 bases. Trimming cost V 1 base and J 5 bases; bases outside gene matches: 9. The CDR3 runs to 16 residues. CDR3 sequence (DNA): TGTGCCAGCAGTTTAGTGGTGGGAGGGCCGGGAGATACGCAGTATTTT. Its translation is CASSLVVGGPGDTQYF.

The rearrangement links TRBV20-1 to TRBJ2-3, with a tentative D call TRBD1 (6 bases). CDR3 length equals 13 residues. With 4 bases removed from V and 1 base from J, the gap between germline ends came to 9 bases. Germline lookup yields CDR1 DFQATT and CDR2 SNEGSKA (reference sequence). In DNA, the CDR3 is TGCAGTGCTACAGGGGTAGGCACAGATACGCAGTATTTT. Protein: CSATGVGTDTQYF.

This chain links TRBV10-3 with TRBJ2-7; no reliable D call. V was clipped by 3 bases and J by 7 bases, with 7 bases between them. The germline V gene encodes CDR1 ENHRY and CDR2 SYGVKD. This CDR3 is 11 amino acids long. This chain's CDR3 is CAISDVGEQYF. CDR3 in DNA: TGTGCCATCAGTGATGTCGGGGAGCAGTACTTC.

This clonotype was detected many times. The chain couples TRBV3-1 to TRBJ1-2; D unclear. Germline-derived CDR1 and CDR2 are LGHDT and YNNKEL (reference sequence). V was shortened by 3 bases and J by 3 bases, with 5 bases between the two germline ends. CDR3 size: 12 residues. CDR3 bases: TGTGCCAGCAGCCACAGCGACTATGGCTACACCTTC. It specifies CASSHSDYGYTF.

Ten or more counts support this clonotype. V usage is TRBV29-1 and J usage is TRBJ2-3, with no clear D. The V gene lost 3 bases and the J gene lost 2 bases, with 12 bases spanning the gap. This CDR3 contains 14 residues. CDR1 is SQVTM, CDR2 ANQGSEA, per germline. This CDR3 is CSVELGRTTDTQYF. In nucleotides, the CDR3 is TGCAGCGTTGAGTTAGGCAGGACCACAGATACGCAGTATTTT.

This clonotype turned up a few times. This chain joins TRBV6-2 or TRBV6-3 and TRBJ2-7; D is ambiguous. The CDR3 consists of 11 residues. CDR1 and CDR2 (germline): MNHEY, SVGEGT. V was trimmed by 4 bases and J by 5 bases, leaving 6 bases between them. The CDR3 bases are TGTGCCAGCAGTTTTGACCACGAGCAGTACTTC. Translating gives CASSFDHEQYF.

This clonotype showed up just a few times. The chain recombines TRBV2 with TRBJ2-4; the D gene is possibly TRBD1 (6 bases). The germline V gene has CDR1 SNHLY and CDR2 FYNNEI. V was shortened by 5 bases and J by 2 bases, with 16 bases between the two germline ends. The CDR3 is 16 amino acids. The CDR3, as DNA: TGTGCCAGCAGTTCGACAGGATTTCAAACCAAAAACATTCAGTACTTC. Translating it yields CASSSTGFQTKNIQYF.

A few counts support this clonotype. J is TRBJ1-6 and V is TRBV28; 8 nucleotides agree with TRBD1. The trim removed 5 bases at V and 13 bases at J, leaving 10 bases unmatched. Germline CDR1 is MDHEN and CDR2 is SYDVKM. This CDR3 is 14 amino acids long. CDR3 coding DNA: TGTGCCAGCAGTCCATTATTGCGGACAGGGCCCCTCCACTTT. It yields the protein CASSPLLRTGPLHF.

This clonotype was counted a few times. J is TRBJ2-7 and V is TRBV11-2; 8 nucleotides match TRBD2. The CDR3 runs to 14 residues. V shed 7 bases, J shed 6 bases, and the junction held 11 bases outside the gene matches. From germline, CDR1 is SGHAT and CDR2 FQNNGV. The CDR3 DNA follows: TGTGCCAGCACAAAGCGGGAGTTCATTAGCGAGCAGTACTTC. Amino acids: CASTKREFISEQYF.

The gene calls are TRBV5-1 and TRBJ2-3; D might be TRBD1 (5 bases). This CDR3 is built from 16 residues. Trimming pared 0 bases from V and 1 base from J, leaving 12 bases between. Looked up from germline, CDR1 is SGHRS and CDR2 is YFSETQ. The CDR3 region is CASSLGIFRGTDTQYF. The CDR3 region has the DNA TGCGCCAGCAGCTTGGGGATTTTCAGGGGCACAGATACGCAGTATTTT.

This clonotype was counted between two and nine times. V and J are TRBV6-7 and TRBJ1-4; D unresolved. TRBV6-7 is placed among ORFs of uncertain function. With 2 bases removed from V and 4 bases from J, the gap between germline ends came to 8 bases. The CDR3 totals 14 residues. The CDR3 coding sequence is TGTGCCAGCAGTTACCGGCAGTGTAATGAAAAACTGTTTTTT. It yields the protein CASSYRQCNEKLFF.

This clonotype was detected a few times. This chain links TRBV11-2 with TRBJ2-6, with no clear D. V shed 5 bases and J shed 4 bases, with 12 bases lying between them. CDR1 is SGHAT and CDR2 is FQNNGV in the germline V gene. The CDR3 spans 15 residues. CDR3 amino acids: CASSQGLLGANVLTF. The DNA of the CDR3 is TGTGCCAGCAGCCAAGGGCTGTTGGGGGCCAACGTCCTGACTTTC.

There are a few counts of this clonotype. The V and J genes are TRBV20-1 and TRBJ1-6, with a tentative D call TRBD1 (6 bases). V was clipped by 6 bases and J by 8 bases, with 14 bases between them. The length of the CDR3 is 13 residues. CDR1 is DFQATT, CDR2 SNEGSKA, per germline (reference sequence). CDR3 in amino acids: CSAVGTPYSPLHF. CDR3 sequence (DNA): TGCAGTGCCGTCGGGACACCCTATTCACCCCTCCACTTT.

This sequence joins TRBV6-1 and TRBJ2-7, with 12 bases lining up with TRBD1. The junction had 5 bases not matched to a gene; V was cut back by 5 bases and J by 3 bases. The CDR3 spans 15 residues. Germline assignment: CDR1 MNHNS and CDR2 SASEGT. This CDR3 reads CASSSGQGAFYEQYF. The CDR3 coding sequence is TGTGCCAGCAGTTCGGGACAGGGGGCCTTCTACGAGCAGTACTTC.